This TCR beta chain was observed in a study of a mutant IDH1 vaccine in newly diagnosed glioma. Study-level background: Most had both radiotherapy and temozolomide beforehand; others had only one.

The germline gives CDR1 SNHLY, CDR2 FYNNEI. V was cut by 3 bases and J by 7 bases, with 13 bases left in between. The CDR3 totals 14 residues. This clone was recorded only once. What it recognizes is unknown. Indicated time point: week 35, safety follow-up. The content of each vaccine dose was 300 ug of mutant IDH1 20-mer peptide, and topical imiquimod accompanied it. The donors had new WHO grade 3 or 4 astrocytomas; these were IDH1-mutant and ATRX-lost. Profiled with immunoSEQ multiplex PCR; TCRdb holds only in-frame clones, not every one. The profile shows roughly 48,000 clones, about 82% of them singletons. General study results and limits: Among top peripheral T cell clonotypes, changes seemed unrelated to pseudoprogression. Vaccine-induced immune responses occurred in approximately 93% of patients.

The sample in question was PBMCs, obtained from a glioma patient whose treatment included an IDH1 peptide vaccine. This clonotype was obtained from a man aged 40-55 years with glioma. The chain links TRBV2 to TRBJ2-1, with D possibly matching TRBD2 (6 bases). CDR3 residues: CASSDGYSGNEQFF. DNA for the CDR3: TGTGCCAGCAGTGATGGGTATAGCGGAAATGAGCAGTTCTTC.